Described below is a single TCR beta chain sequence and its context. This specimen comes from a study of T cells in Graves' hyperthyroidism and ophthalmopathy. Uncontrolled infections, other autoimmune diseases, pregnancy or lactation led to exclusion of patients. Trimming left V 3 bases short and J 0 bases short, with 11 bases between. The CDR3 has 14 amino acids. CDR1 SQVTM and CDR2 ANQGSEA come from the germline V gene. It was RNA transcripts that yielded the amplified TCR beta CDR3 regions. First-round RT-PCR targeting the TCR CDR3 was performed with the HTBI primer set. TCRdb recomputed calls from the multiplex PCR reads with MiXCR, one row per CDR3 protein. The sample lists about 620,000 distinct CDR3 sequences, 16% occurring once.

This receptor was taken from a woman younger than 45 with Graves' hyperthyroidism. The chain is built from TRBV29-1 and TRBJ1-1; D unresolved. The sequencing input was blood. This CDR3 is CSVEVRGVNTEAFF. For the CDR3, the DNA is TGCAGCGTTGAGGTACGGGGTGTGAACACTGAAGCTTTCTTT.